Listed here are 25 T cell receptor beta chains from one sample, sequenced in a study of human T cells and chemical hapten exposure. A single record per CDR3 protein comes from TCRdb applying MiXCR to the RACE reads. The sample contains about 52,000 distinct CDR3 sequences, approximately 9.9% of which appear only once. Documented time point: patch test 3, about 24 weeks after DPC sensitization. Regarding treatment: therapeutic diphenylcyclopropenone sensitization with weekly scalp DPC. The sample was whole blood, taken in connection with sensitization to the hapten diphenylcyclopropenone (DPC). These receptors originate from a woman in her 40s with alopecia areata. Some clones in this sample may be carry-over from other donors' samples.

In this sample, this clonotype turned up many times. The genes are TRBV2 and TRBJ2-2; D call uncertain. Trimming took off 4 bases at V and 4 bases at J, with 4 bases between the two ends. This CDR3 spans 12 amino acids. Per the germline V gene, CDR1 is SNHLY and CDR2 is FYNNEI. This CDR3 is CASSVGTGELFF. The CDR3 DNA is TGTGCCAGCAGTGTTGGCACCGGGGAGCTGTTTTTT.

The chain combines TRBV3-1 with TRBJ1-1; a weak D match, TRBD1 (5 bases). This CDR3 contains 16 residues. The V end was cut by 2 bases, the J end by 6 bases, with 19 bases between. Per the germline V gene, CDR1 is LGHDT and CDR2 is YNNKEL (reference sequence). The CDR3 bases are TGTGCCAGCAGCCAATACCTGGGGGGAACCGGACCTGAAGCTTTCTTT. The encoded protein is CASSQYLGGTGPEAFF.

This chain links TRBV20-1 with TRBJ2-2; D unclear. From germline, CDR1 is DFQATT and CDR2 SNEGSKA (reference sequence). The ends were cut back, 4 bases at V and 2 bases at J, with 8 bases in the middle. The CDR3 spans 13 residues. CDR3 nucleotides: TGCAGTGCTACCGGGCCCAACACCGGGGAGCTGTTTTTT. As protein: CSATGPNTGELFF.

V gene TRBV12-3 or TRBV12-4 combines with J gene TRBJ2-7; D gene uncertain. The CDR3 spans 15 residues. Between the trimmed V and J ends, which lost 2 bases and 0 bases, there was a span of 11 bases. The CDR3: CASSLFGQASYEQYF. CDR3 nucleotide sequence: TGTGCCAGCAGTTTATTTGGGCAGGCCTCCTACGAGCAGTACTTC.

The V call is TRBV7-2, the J call TRBJ2-2; D unresolved. CDR3 length: 14 amino acids. CDR1 SGHTA and CDR2 FQGNSA come from the germline V gene. V was trimmed by 7 bases and J by 4 bases, leaving 13 bases between them. DNA for the CDR3: TGTGCCAGCACCCCAACGGGTCTCACCGGGGAGCTGTTTTTT. Translated, it gives CASTPTGLTGELFF.

This clonotype has ten or more counts. V is TRBV29-1 and J is TRBJ2-1; D is unclear. This CDR3 region has 17 residues. CDR1 is SQVTM and CDR2 is ANQGSEA in the germline V gene. V lost 0 bases, J lost 1 base, and 16 bases lay in between. The CDR3 DNA follows: TGCAGCGTTGAAGATTCGAATTGGCGGCATTCCTACAATGAGCAGTTCTTC. Translated, it gives CSVEDSNWRHSYNEQFF.

Only a few counts were recorded for this clonotype. V and J are TRBV29-1 and TRBJ2-2; 7 nucleotides agree with TRBD2. V was pared by 3 bases and J by 4 bases, with 11 bases of the junction left unmatched. Germline V lookup: CDR1 SQVTM, CDR2 ANQGSEA. CDR3 length: 16 amino acids. The CDR3 DNA is TGCAGCGTTGAGCTTGAGGGTGGCGGGGGCACCGGGGAGCTGTTTTTT. It yields the protein CSVELEGGGGTGELFF.

This clonotype was counted at least ten times. DNA of the CDR3: TGTGCCAGTAGTATAGGTTTTGGTGCGAAGCGGAACTACGAGCAGTACTTC. This sequence encodes CASSIGFGAKRNYEQYF. This sequence joins TRBV19 and TRBJ2-7; possible D gene TRBD2, 5 bases. The V end was cut by 1 base, the J end by 3 bases, with 19 bases between. The CDR3 covers 17 residues. Germline-derived CDR1 and CDR2 are LNHDA and SQIVND (reference sequence).

This clonotype was seen many times. This chain links TRBV29-1 with TRBJ1-5, with D perhaps matching TRBD1 (6 bases). V lost 4 bases and J lost 5, with 9 bases in between. In germline, CDR1 is SQVTM, CDR2 ANQGSEA. The CDR3 runs 12 residues. This CDR3 reads CSVGGADQPQHF. The CDR3 DNA reads as TGCAGCGTTGGGGGGGCAGATCAGCCCCAGCATTTT.

This clonotype has ten or more counts. The chain employs TRBV7-2 and TRBJ2-7; D remains unclear. Trimming removed 3 bases at V and 3 bases at J, with 6 bases between. The CDR3 contains 12 residues. Per germline, CDR1 SGHTA and CDR2 FQGNSA. CDR3 sequence (DNA): TGTGCCAGCAGCTTTTTGGGCTACGAGCAGTACTTC. Encoded protein: CASSFLGYEQYF.

J is TRBJ2-2 and V is TRBV11-3; a possible D gene is TRBD2 (5 bases). V was clipped by 1 base and J by 6 bases, with 6 bases between them. The CDR3 totals 13 residues. Germline CDR1 SGHNT, CDR2 YENEEA. CDR3 region: CASSLAEAGELFF. The DNA for the CDR3 is TGTGCCAGCAGCTTAGCGGAGGCCGGGGAGCTGTTTTTT.

The V and J genes are TRBV5-1 and TRBJ1-1; D perhaps matches TRBD1 (5 bases). From germline, CDR1 is SGHRS and CDR2 YFSETQ. This CDR3 has 15 amino acids. V lost 0 bases to trimming and J lost 5 bases, with 14 bases between them. For the CDR3, the DNA is TGCGCCAGCAGCTTGGGACAGAGCTACAAGACTGAAGCTTTCTTT. Protein: CASSLGQSYKTEAFF.

The rearrangement links TRBV29-1 to TRBJ2-7, with 13 positions matching TRBD2. CDR3 length: 12 residues. Germline assignment: CDR1 SQVTM and CDR2 ANQGSEA. V lost 8 bases and J lost 7; bases outside the gene matches: 5. The CDR3 region has the DNA TGCAGCTTCGGGACTAGCGGGGAGGAGCAGTACTTC. This gives the protein CSFGTSGEEQYF.

The V call is TRBV12-3 or TRBV12-4, the J call TRBJ2-3; D not certain. Trimming cost V 3 bases and J 3 bases, with 10 bases left between them. This CDR3 is 14 amino acids long. This CDR3 is CASSFSLNTDTQYF. CDR3 nucleotide sequence: TGTGCCAGCAGTTTCAGCCTGAATACAGATACGCAGTATTTT.

This clonotype was found many times. J is TRBJ2-3 and V is TRBV9; D may be TRBD1 or TRBD2 (5 bases each). Trimming stripped 4 bases from V and 0 bases from J, with 9 bases between. In germline, CDR1 is SGDLS, CDR2 YYNGEE. This CDR3 contains 14 residues. CDR3 nucleotides: TGTGCCAGCAGCTCCCGGGGCAGCACAGATACGCAGTATTTT. Its protein product is CASSSRGSTDTQYF.

Ten or more counts support this clonotype. The chain combines TRBV6-2 or TRBV6-3 with TRBJ1-1; a possible D gene is TRBD1 (5 bases). Germline CDR1 and CDR2: MNHEY and SVGEGT. The ends were cut back, 6 bases at V and 4 bases at J, with 15 bases in the middle. The CDR3 spans 14 residues. The DNA of the CDR3 is TGTGCCAGCAGGAAAGGGGCGTGGAGCACTGAAGCTTTCTTT. Protein sequence: CASRKGAWSTEAFF.

This clonotype was seen many times. The chain employs TRBV19 and TRBJ2-6, with D perhaps TRBD1 (6 bases). This CDR3 spans 16 amino acids. The germline gives CDR1 LNHDA, CDR2 SQIVND (reference sequence). Trimming stripped 10 bases from V and 0 bases from J, with 16 bases between. The CDR3 loop reads CATYEGEPSGANVLTF. CDR3 nucleotides: TGTGCCACCTATGAGGGGGAGCCCTCTGGGGCCAACGTCCTGACTTTC.

This clonotype was seen a few times. The V gene is TRBV3-1, the J gene TRBJ2-3; tentatively, D is TRBD1 or TRBD2 (5 bases each). Trimming took off 4 bases at V and 11 bases at J, with 13 bases between the two ends. CDR3 length: 12 amino acids. The germline V gene has CDR1 LGHDT and CDR2 YNNKEL (reference sequence). The CDR3: CASSPTGLGQYF. The CDR3 DNA reads TGTGCCAGCAGCCCGACGGGGCTCGGGCAGTATTTT.

The J gene is TRBJ1-1, the V gene TRBV3-1; maybe TRBD1 (6 bases). Per the germline V gene, CDR1 is LGHDT and CDR2 is YNNKEL (reference sequence). The length of the CDR3 is 16 residues. The ends were cut back, 0 bases at V and 4 bases at J, with 15 bases in the middle. The CDR3 sequence: CASSQDGGGRSTEAFF. The CDR3 nucleotides are TGTGCCAGCAGCCAAGATGGGGGGGGCCGGTCCACTGAAGCTTTCTTT.

This clonotype was seen only a few times. The chain combines TRBV18 with TRBJ1-3; D possibly corresponds to TRBD1 (5 bases). The CDR3 loop spans 15 amino acids. V shed 6 bases and J shed 2 bases, with 14 bases lying between them. Germline V gene lookup returns CDR1 KGHSH and CDR2 LQKENI. CDR3 DNA: TGTGCCAGCTCCCAAGAAGGGGTTACTGGAAACACCATATATTTT. The encoded protein is CASSQEGVTGNTIYF.

In its sample, this clonotype was seen a few times. The CDR3 sequence is CASTDIQETQYF. The CDR3 bases are TGTGCCAGCACCGATATCCAAGAGACCCAGTACTTC. This rearrangement joins TRBV6-5 to TRBJ2-5; unclear D gene. This CDR3 has 12 amino acids. V gave up 7 bases and J gave up 1 base, with 7 bases separating them. Per the germline V gene, CDR1 is MNHEY and CDR2 is SVGAGI.

V gene TRBV30 combines with J gene TRBJ1-5; 7 nucleotides line up with TRBD1. This CDR3 is 16 amino acids long. The V and J ends lost 0 bases and 4 bases, in that order; junction bases with no gene match: 9. Germline V lookup: CDR1 GTSNPN, CDR2 SVGIG (reference sequence). The CDR3, as DNA: TGTGCCTGGAGTGTACAGGGAAGGGGGCAAAATCAGCCCCAGCATTTT. It codes for CAWSVQGRGQNQPQHF.

In its sample, this clonotype was seen many times. The chain recombines TRBV20-1 with TRBJ2-3, with 11 bases that match TRBD1. The V gene's germline CDR1 is DFQATT and CDR2 SNEGSKA (reference sequence). After removal of 5 bases from V and 4 bases from J, the junction contained 8 bases not matched to a gene. CDR3 length: 15 residues. CDR3 in amino acids: CSAGIPGQGADTQYF. The DNA for the CDR3 is TGCAGTGCTGGGATTCCGGGACAGGGGGCAGATACGCAGTATTTT.

This clonotype occurred many times. This chain links TRBV7-3 with TRBJ2-1, with TRBD2 identical over 7 bases. Trimming removed 5 bases from V and 0 bases from J; junction bases left unmatched: 4. This CDR3 is built from 15 residues. Germline CDR1 reads SGHTA; CDR2 reads FQGTGA. In nucleotides, the CDR3 is TGTGCCAGCAGCCCGCAGCGGGGCTCCTACAATGAGCAGTTCTTC. This codes for CASSPQRGSYNEQFF.

About this clonotype: A much more abundant neighbour one base away suggests this may be a read error. The chain employs TRBV30 and TRBJ1-1, with unresolved D. CDR1 and CDR2 (germline): GTSNPN, SVGIG (reference sequence). The CDR3 consists of 13 residues. Here the CDR3 reads CAWSVGSNTEVFF. The DNA for the CDR3 is TGTGCCTGGAGTGTCGGATCTAACACTGAAGTTTTCTTT.